The 11 T cell receptor beta chains below all came from one sample that was sequenced in a study of shared clonotypes between healthy human individuals. Clones were sequenced by immunoSEQ multiplex PCR, and TCRdb holds only the in-frame ones, with some missing. Altogether fewer than 1.8 million clones are present, approximately 98.5% being singletons, with the ten largest covering 0.3% to 0.45%. The source material was naive CD4+ T cells sorted from blood. Subset described: CD45RA+ positively selected. These receptor sequences come from a man aged 30-40 years in good health.

As DNA, the CDR3 is TGTGCCAGCAGTATACACCAGGGGAACACTGAAGCTTTCTTT. This encodes CASSIHQGNTEAFF. The chain has TRBV28 and TRBJ1-1; tentatively, D is TRBD1 (5 bases). The ends were cut back, 5 bases at V and 1 base at J, with 11 bases in the middle. This CDR3 is 14 amino acids long. Germline loops: CDR1 MDHEN, CDR2 SYDVKM.

This rearrangement joins TRBV9 to TRBJ2-3; D is uncertain. The CDR3 contains 16 residues. Germline V gene lookup returns CDR1 SGDLS and CDR2 YYNGEE. The V and J ends lost 1 base and 1 base respectively, with 13 bases between them. CDR3 sequence reads: CASSVTRNLGTDTQYF. CDR3 nucleotides: TGTGCCAGCAGCGTAACCCGAAATTTAGGCACAGATACGCAGTATTTT.

The rearrangement joins TRBV25-1 to TRBJ2-1, with 13 nucleotides matching TRBD2. Per germline, CDR1 MGHDK and CDR2 SYGVNS. The V and J ends lost 3 bases and 8 bases, in that order; junction bases with no gene match: 1. This CDR3 is built from 14 residues. CDR3 amino acids: CASSDGLAGDEQFF. The CDR3 bases are TGTGCCAGCAGTGACGGACTAGCGGGAGATGAGCAGTTCTTC. The full variable domain, with the rest looked up from reference TRBV25-1 and TRBJ2-1, is EADIYQTPRYLVIGTGKKITLECSQTMGHDKMYWYQQDPGMELHLIHYSYGVNSTEKGDLSSESTVSRIRTEHFPLTLESARPSHTSQYLCASSDGLAGDEQFFGPGTRLTVL.

The chain recombines TRBV18 with TRBJ2-7, with D unclear. V lost 6 bases, J lost 0 bases, and 12 bases lay in between. This CDR3 comprises 14 residues. Per germline, CDR1 KGHSH and CDR2 LQKENI. CDR3: CASSDSRSSYEQYF. CDR3 DNA: TGTGCCAGCTCCGACTCCAGGAGCTCCTACGAGCAGTACTTC.

This rearrangement joins TRBV2 to TRBJ2-1, with 7 bases lining up with TRBD1. Germline CDR1 and CDR2: SNHLY and FYNNEI. The CDR3 spans 17 residues. The ends lost 2 bases at V and 6 bases at J; junction bases unmatched: 13. The CDR3 here is CASSEPVTGRQGNEQFF. The DNA for the CDR3 is TGTGCCAGCAGTGAACCGGTGACAGGGCGGCAGGGCAATGAGCAGTTCTTC.

Worth noting for this clone: The same CDR3 is also encoded by other DNA sequences in this sample. CDR3: CASSVGTASGNTIYF. In DNA form, the CDR3 reads TGTGCCAGCAGCGTAGGGACGGCCTCTGGAAACACCATATATTTT. The V call is TRBV9, the J call TRBJ1-3; unclear D gene. From germline, CDR1 is SGDLS and CDR2 YYNGEE. The CDR3 covers 15 residues. V gave up 0 bases and J gave up 0 bases, with 7 bases separating them.

The V and J genes are TRBV6-6 and TRBJ1-1; TRBD1 matches at 7 bases. This CDR3 region has 13 residues. Trimming at V came to 5 bases and at J to 3 bases, leaving 3 bases not matched to a gene. CDR1 is MNHNY and CDR2 is SVGAGI in the germline V gene (reference sequence). The CDR3 region has the DNA TGTGCCAGCAGTCCTCAGGGGGACACTGAAGCTTTCTTT. It codes for CASSPQGDTEAFF.

The chain joins TRBV19 to TRBJ2-3, with TRBD2 matching 11 bases. Germline CDR1 and CDR2: LNHDA and SQIVND (reference sequence). V lost 4 bases, J lost 3 bases, and 9 bases stayed unmatched. The CDR3 runs to 17 residues. CDR3 in amino acids: CASSTSTSGKGTDTQYF. In DNA, the CDR3 is TGTGCCAGTAGTACCTCGACTAGCGGGAAAGGTACAGATACGCAGTATTTT. The whole variable domain, remainder taken from reference TRBV19 and TRBJ2-3, is DGGITQSPKYLFRKEGQNVTLSCEQNLNHDAMYWYRQDPGQGLRLIYYSQIVNDFQKGDIAEGYSVSREKKESFPLTVTSAQKNPTAFYLCASSTSTSGKGTDTQYFGPGTRLTVL.

The J gene is TRBJ1-1, the V gene TRBV5-1, with 9 bases fitting TRBD1. Per germline, CDR1 SGHRS and CDR2 YFSETQ. The CDR3 is 14 residues long. Trimming at V came to 8 bases and at J to 8 bases, leaving 13 bases not matched to a gene. The CDR3 coding sequence is TGCGCCAGTTCAAGTTCACCGGGACAGGGAGAAGCTTTCTTT. Protein: CASSSSPGQGEAFF.

This rearrangement joins TRBV19 to TRBJ2-2, with D possibly being TRBD2 (5 bases). Per the germline V gene, CDR1 is LNHDA and CDR2 is SQIVND (reference sequence). V was shortened by 3 bases and J by 3 bases, with 11 bases between the two germline ends. This CDR3 region has 15 residues. CDR3 region: CASSMGELDTGELFF. As DNA, the CDR3 is TGTGCCAGTAGTATGGGAGAGTTGGACACCGGGGAGCTGTTTTTT. The full variable domain, in which reference TRBV19 and TRBJ2-2 provide the parts outside the CDR3, is DGGITQSPKYLFRKEGQNVTLSCEQNLNHDAMYWYRQDPGQGLRLIYYSQIVNDFQKGDIAEGYSVSREKKESFPLTVTSAQKNPTAFYLCASSMGELDTGELFFGEGSRLTVL.

The chain employs TRBV5-5 and TRBJ2-1, with 7 bases fitting TRBD1. The CDR3 sequence is 15 residues long. The trim removed 0 bases at V and 5 bases at J, leaving 5 bases unmatched. Germline CDR1 reads SGHKS; CDR2 reads YYEKEE (reference sequence). CDR3 loop: CASSLGSRGHNEQFF. The CDR3, as DNA: TGTGCCAGCAGCTTGGGGAGTAGGGGGCACAATGAGCAGTTCTTC.